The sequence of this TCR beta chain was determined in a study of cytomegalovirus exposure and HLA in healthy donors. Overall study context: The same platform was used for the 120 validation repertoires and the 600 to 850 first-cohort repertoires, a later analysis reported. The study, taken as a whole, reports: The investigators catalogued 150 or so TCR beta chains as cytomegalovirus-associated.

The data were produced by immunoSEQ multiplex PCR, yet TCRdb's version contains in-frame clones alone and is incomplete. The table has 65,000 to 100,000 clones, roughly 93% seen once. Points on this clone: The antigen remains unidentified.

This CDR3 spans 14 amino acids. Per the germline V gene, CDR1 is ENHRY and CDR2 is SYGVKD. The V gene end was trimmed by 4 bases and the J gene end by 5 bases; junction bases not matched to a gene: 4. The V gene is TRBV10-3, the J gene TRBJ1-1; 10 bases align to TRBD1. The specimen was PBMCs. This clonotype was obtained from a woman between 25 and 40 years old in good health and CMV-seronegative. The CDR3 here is CAISAGQGLTEAFF. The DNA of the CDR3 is TGTGCCATCAGTGCGGGACAGGGGTTAACTGAAGCTTTCTTT.